This TCR beta chain was recovered during a study of PD-1 blockade in classical Hodgkin lymphoma. Study-wide background: Patients were infused with nivolumab 3 mg/kg every 2 weeks. Overall study findings and caveats: Baseline TCR diversity was reportedly lower in newly diagnosed patients than healthy donors. Unlike CD8+ TCR diversity, which did not rise significantly by C4D1, CD4+ TCR diversity did. Nivolumab initiation under 1 year post-ASCT meant exclusion.

The table came from immunoSEQ multiplex PCR; TCRdb's copy has only in-frame clones and leaves some out. The data contain roughly 32,000 clones, 82% of them singletons. The CDR3 is made up of 16 amino acids. In germline, CDR1 is MNHEY, CDR2 SVGAGI. V was trimmed by 0 bases and J by 3 bases, leaving 13 bases between them. All patients relapsed after autologous stem cell transplantation, and brentuximab vedotin exposure varied. This clone was detected only a few times. Its antigen is as yet unknown. The rearrangement links TRBV6-5 to TRBJ2-3; a possible D gene is TRBD1 (6 bases). Sequencing was performed on peripheral blood mononuclear cells (PBMCs), taken at baseline. The TCR comes from a human donor with classical Hodgkin lymphoma. The CDR3, as DNA: TGTGCCAGCAGTTACTCGGGAGCAGGGGATACAGATACGCAGTATTTT. It codes for CASSYSGAGDTDTQYF.